This T cell receptor (beta chain) was obtained from a study of cytomegalovirus exposure and HLA in healthy donors (dated by TCRdb to about 2017). For the study in its entirety: A later analysis indicated that the 95 to 150 validation repertoires were generated on the platform also employed for the approximately 690 repertoires of the first cohort. The study aimed to test whether cataloging public T cell receptors could reveal signatures of past pathogen exposure. In addition to the first cohort of approximately 650 subjects, a separate validation cohort of 130 or so different subjects was used. To predict cytomegalovirus infection status, the study brought together high-throughput TCR immunosequencing, statistical association of individual TCRs with disease status, and machine learning. The study at large found these results: Most TCR sequences were observed very rarely across donors, whereas some public TCRs were present in many individuals. In both the original and validation cohorts, the classifier was reported to diagnose cytomegalovirus status with high specificity and sensitivity. In a later analysis, TCRs clustered in the first cohort were found to also tend to co-occur in the roughly 120 validation repertoires, with 90% to 95% of cluster scores above 0. The validation cohort had no HLA typing available for a later analysis, so co-occurrence within that cohort was assessed over all 120 or so repertoires. According to the authors, the approach could potentially be generalized to other disease states and immunological phenotypes. Three of the identified cytomegalovirus-associated TCR beta chains were confirmed in vitro to be specific for cytomegalovirus antigens. The study listed 164 TCR beta chains as associated with cytomegalovirus.

The library was made by the immunoSEQ multiplex PCR assay. The study's own analysis went as follows. A statistical classification framework was built to diagnose cytomegalovirus status from the catalog of TCR beta chain sequences. TCRdb's version of the immuneACCESS table is confined to in-frame rearrangements and falls short of the full clone set. An unresolved V gene accounts for under half of the shortfall where checked; the remainder is of unknown origin. From that table come the V and J calls and clone size; the DNA was used to work out D and trimming. This sample holds around 70,000 clones; roughly nine tenths were observed only once. The top ten clones comprise 2.5% to 3.5% of the sample. The CDR3 covers 16 residues, taking in both the cysteine and the phenylalanine. Only CDR3 DNA remains: 48 bases, in frame from the first base. Germline trimming amounts to 0 bases on V and 3 bases on J, with 2 as the count of junction bases outside the gene matches. CDR1 is given as MNHEY and CDR2 as SMNVEV, both from the germline V gene (reference sequence).

Comments on this clone: Its antigen target is currently unknown. Base qualities are not at hand, and no much larger clone is one base apart.

Separate from the roughly 650-subject first cohort, the validation cohort of 120 subjects was the group to which the donors belonged. The TCR was taken from a young man in good health and CMV-seronegative. Here the chain combines TRBV27 and TRBJ2-1; TRBD2 matches 10 bases in the middle. The specimen was PBMCs. The CDR3 region has the sequence CASSLSLAGGYNEQFF. In nucleotides, the sequence is TGTGCCAGCAGTTTATCCTTAGCGGGGGGCTACAATGAGCAGTTCTTC.